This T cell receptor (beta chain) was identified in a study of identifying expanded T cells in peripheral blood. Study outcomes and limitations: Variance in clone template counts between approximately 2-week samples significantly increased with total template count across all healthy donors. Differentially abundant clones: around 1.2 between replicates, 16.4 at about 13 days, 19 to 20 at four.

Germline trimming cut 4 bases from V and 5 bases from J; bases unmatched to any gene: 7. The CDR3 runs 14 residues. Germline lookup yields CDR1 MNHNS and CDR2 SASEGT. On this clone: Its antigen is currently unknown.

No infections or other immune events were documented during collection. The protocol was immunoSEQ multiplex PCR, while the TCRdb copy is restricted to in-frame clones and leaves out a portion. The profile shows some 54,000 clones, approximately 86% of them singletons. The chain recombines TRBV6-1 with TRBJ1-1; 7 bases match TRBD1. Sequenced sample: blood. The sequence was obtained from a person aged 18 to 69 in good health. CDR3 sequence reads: CASSVRQGGTEAFF. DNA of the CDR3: TGTGCCAGCAGTGTAAGACAGGGTGGTACTGAAGCTTTCTTT.